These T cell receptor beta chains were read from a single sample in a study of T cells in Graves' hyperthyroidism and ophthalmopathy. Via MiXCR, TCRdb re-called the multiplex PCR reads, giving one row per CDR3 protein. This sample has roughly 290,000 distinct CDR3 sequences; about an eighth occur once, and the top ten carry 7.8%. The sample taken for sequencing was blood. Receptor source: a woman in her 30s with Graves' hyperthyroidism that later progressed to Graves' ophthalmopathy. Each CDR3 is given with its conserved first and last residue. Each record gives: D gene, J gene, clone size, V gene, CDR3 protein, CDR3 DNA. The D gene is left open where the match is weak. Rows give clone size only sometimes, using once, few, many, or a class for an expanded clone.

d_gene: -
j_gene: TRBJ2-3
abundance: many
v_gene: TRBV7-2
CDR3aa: CASTGQLTDTQYF
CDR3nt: TGTGCCAGCACGGGGCAACTTACAGATACGCAGTATTTT

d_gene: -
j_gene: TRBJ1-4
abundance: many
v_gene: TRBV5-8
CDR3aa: CASSLPDSVNEKLFF
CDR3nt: TGTGCCAGCAGTTTACCGGACAGTGTTAATGAAAAACTGTTTTTT

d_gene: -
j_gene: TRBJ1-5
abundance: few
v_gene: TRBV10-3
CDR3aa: CATGTAEGQPQHF
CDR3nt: TGTGCCACGGGGACGGCGGAGGGTCAGCCCCAGCATTTT

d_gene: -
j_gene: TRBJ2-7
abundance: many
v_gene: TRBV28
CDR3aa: CASSFPGSPGEQYF
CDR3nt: TGTGCCAGCAGTTTTCCGGGGTCCCCGGGCGAGCAGTACTTC

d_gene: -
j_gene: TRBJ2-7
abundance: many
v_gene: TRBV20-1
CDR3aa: CSARGRSDYEQYF
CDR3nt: TGCAGTGCTAGGGGAAGAAGTGACTACGAGCAGTACTTC

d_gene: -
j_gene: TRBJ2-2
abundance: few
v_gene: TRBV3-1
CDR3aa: CASTQGTTGELFF
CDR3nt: TGTGCCAGCACGCAGGGGACCACCGGGGAGCTGTTTTTT

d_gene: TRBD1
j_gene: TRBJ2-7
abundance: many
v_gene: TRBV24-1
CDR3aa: CATMGQNNYEQYF
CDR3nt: TGTGCCACTATGGGACAGAACAACTACGAGCAGTACTTC

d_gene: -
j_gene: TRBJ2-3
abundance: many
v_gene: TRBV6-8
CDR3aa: CASIKSGTADTQYF
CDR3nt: TGTGCCAGCATCAAGTCCGGGACGGCAGATACGCAGTATTTT

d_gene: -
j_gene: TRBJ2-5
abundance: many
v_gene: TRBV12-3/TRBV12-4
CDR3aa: CASSIGSGSQETQYF
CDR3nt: TGTGCCAGCAGCATTGGGAGCGGGTCTCAAGAGACCCAGTACTTC

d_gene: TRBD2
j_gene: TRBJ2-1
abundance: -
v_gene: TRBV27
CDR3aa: CASSQVAFRGSSESGQFF
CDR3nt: TGTGCCAGCAGTCAAGTAGCCTTCCGCGGGAGTAGTGAGTCCGGGCAGTTCTTC

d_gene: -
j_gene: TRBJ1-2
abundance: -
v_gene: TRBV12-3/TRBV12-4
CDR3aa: CASRPGLQIGGYTF
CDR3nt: TGTGCCAGCAGGCCAGGTCTGCAGATAGGTGGCTACACCTTC

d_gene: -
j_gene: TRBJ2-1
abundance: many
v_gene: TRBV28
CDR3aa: CASSQSKRDEQFF
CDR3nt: TGTGCCAGCAGTCAGAGTAAGAGGGATGAGCAGTTCTTC

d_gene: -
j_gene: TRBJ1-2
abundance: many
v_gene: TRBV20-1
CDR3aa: CSASHLTPNYGYTF
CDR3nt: TGCAGTGCTAGTCACCTAACTCCTAACTATGGCTACACCTTC

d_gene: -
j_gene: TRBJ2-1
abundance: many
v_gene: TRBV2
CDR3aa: CASSEADNEQFF
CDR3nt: TGTGCCAGCAGTGAAGCGGACAATGAGCAGTTCTTC

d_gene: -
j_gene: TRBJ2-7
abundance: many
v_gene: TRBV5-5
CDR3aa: CASSYSGQNYEQYF
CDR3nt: TGTGCCAGCAGCTACTCTGGACAGAACTACGAGCAGTACTTC

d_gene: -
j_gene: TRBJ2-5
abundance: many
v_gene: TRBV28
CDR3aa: CASRSQGGEETQYF
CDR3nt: TGTGCCAGCAGGAGTCAGGGGGGGGAAGAGACCCAGTACTTC

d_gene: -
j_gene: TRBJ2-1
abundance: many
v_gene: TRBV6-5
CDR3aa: CASSYSLGQTYNEQFF
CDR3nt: TGTGCCAGCAGTTACTCGCTAGGGCAGACATACAATGAGCAGTTCTTC

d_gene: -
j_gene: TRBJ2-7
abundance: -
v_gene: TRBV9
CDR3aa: CASSVASRTLYNEQYF
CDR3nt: TGTGCCAGCAGCGTAGCTTCACGGACATTGTACAATGAGCAGTACTTC

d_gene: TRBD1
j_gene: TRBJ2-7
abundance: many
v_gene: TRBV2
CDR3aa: CASRQGAGTYEQYF
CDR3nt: TGTGCCAGCCGGCAGGGGGCGGGAACCTACGAGCAGTACTTC

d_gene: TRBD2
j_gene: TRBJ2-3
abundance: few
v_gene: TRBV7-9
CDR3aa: CASSPIAGGPNTQYF
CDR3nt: TGTGCCAGCAGCCCCATAGCGGGAGGGCCGAATACGCAGTATTTT

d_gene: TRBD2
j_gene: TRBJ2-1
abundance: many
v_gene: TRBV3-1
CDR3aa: CASSQGLAGPSWFF
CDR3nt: TGTGCCAGCAGCCAAGGACTAGCGGGCCCTTCTTGGTTCTTC

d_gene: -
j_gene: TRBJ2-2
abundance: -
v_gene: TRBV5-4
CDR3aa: CAIRGSNTGELFF
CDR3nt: TGTGCCATAAGAGGGTCAAACACCGGGGAGCTGTTTTTT

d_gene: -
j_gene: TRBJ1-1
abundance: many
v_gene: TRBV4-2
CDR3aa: CASSQDLGAYTEAFF
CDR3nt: TGTGCCAGCAGCCAAGATCTGGGGGCATACACTGAAGCTTTCTTT

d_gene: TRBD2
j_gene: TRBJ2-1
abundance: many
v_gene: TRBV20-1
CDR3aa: CSAKAVSGRADSNEQFF
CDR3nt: TGCAGTGCTAAGGCGGTGAGCGGGAGGGCCGATAGTAATGAGCAGTTCTTC

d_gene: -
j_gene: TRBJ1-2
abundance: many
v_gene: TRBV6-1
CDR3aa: CASTSAQGVVGYTF
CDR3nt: TGTGCCAGCACCTCCGCCCAAGGGGTAGTTGGCTACACCTTC

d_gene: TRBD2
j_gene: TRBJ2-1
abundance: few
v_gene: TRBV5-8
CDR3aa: CASSHGGGGLYNEQFF
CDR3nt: TGTGCCAGCAGTCACGGGGGGGGAGGGCTCTACAATGAGCAGTTCTTC

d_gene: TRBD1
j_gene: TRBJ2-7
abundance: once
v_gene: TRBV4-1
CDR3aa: CASSHTGQGPYEQYF
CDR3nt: TGCGCCAGCAGCCACACGGGACAGGGCCCCTACGAGCAGTACTTC

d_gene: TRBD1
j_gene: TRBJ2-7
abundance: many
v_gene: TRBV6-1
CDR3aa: CASNPGQVYEQYF
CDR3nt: TGTGCCAGCAATCCGGGACAGGTCTACGAGCAGTACTTC

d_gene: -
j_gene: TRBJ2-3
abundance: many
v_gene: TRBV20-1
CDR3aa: CSAPSVLEMGWGTDTQYF
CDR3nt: TGCAGTGCCCCCTCAGTGCTCGAGATGGGGTGGGGCACAGATACGCAGTATTTT

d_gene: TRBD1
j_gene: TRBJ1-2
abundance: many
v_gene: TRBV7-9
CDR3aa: CASSLEGAGTENGYTF
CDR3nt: TGTGCCAGCAGCTTAGAGGGGGCTGGGACAGAAAATGGCTACACCTTC

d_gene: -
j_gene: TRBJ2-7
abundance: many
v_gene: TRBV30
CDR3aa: CAWRNRGEQYF
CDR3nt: TGTGCCTGGAGGAACAGAGGCGAGCAGTACTTC

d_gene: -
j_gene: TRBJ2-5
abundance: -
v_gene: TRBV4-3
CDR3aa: CASSQSLSDPETQYF
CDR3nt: TGCGCCAGCAGCCAAAGTTTATCTGACCCCGAGACCCAGTACTTC

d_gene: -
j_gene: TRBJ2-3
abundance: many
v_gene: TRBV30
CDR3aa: CAWSSAGTSTDTQYF
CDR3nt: TGTGCCTGGAGTTCAGCAGGGACTAGCACAGATACGCAGTATTTT

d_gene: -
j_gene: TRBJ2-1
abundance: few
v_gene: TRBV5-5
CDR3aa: CASSLGRGADNEQFF
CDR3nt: TGTGCCAGCAGCTTGGGACGGGGTGCGGACAATGAGCAGTTCTTC

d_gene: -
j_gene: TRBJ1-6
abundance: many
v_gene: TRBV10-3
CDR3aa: CAISDANSPLHF
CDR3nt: TGTGCCATCAGTGACGCTAATTCACCCCTCCACTTT

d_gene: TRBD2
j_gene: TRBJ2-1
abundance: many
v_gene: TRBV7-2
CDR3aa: CASLLIAGEQFF
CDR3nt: TGTGCCAGCCTTCTAATAGCGGGAGAGCAGTTCTTC

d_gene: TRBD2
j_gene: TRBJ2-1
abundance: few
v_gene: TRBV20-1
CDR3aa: CSARGGLAGPDEQFF
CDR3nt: TGCAGTGCCCGGGGAGGACTAGCGGGGCCGGATGAGCAGTTCTTC

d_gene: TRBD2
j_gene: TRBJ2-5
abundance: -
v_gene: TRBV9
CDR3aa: CASSVRGLAGDRETQYF
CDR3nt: TGTGCCAGCAGCGTAAGGGGGCTAGCGGGAGATCGAGAGACCCAGTACTTC

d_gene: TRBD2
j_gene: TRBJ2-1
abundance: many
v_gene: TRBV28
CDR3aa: CASSLSGSLYNEQFF
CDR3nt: TGTGCCAGCAGCCTTAGCGGGAGCTTATACAATGAGCAGTTCTTC

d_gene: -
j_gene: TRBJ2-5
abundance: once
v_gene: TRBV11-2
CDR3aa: CASSLDWSPTPTQYF
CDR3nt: TGTGCCAGCAGCTTAGATTGGTCCCCGACCCCGACCCAGTACTTC

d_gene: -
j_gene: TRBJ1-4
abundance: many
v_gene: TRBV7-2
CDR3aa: CASSQGRDDEKLFF
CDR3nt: TGTGCCAGCAGCCAGGGGAGGGATGATGAAAAACTGTTTTTT

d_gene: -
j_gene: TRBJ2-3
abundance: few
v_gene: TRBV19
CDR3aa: CASSRAGVGGTDTQYF
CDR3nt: TGTGCCAGTAGTAGGGCAGGGGTAGGCGGCACAGATACGCAGTATTTT

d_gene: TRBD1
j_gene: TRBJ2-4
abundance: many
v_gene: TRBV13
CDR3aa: CASSFSPDRNKNIQYF
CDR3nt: TGTGCCAGCAGCTTCTCCCCGGACAGGAATAAAAACATTCAGTACTTC

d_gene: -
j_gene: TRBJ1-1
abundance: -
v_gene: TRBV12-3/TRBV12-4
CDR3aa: CASSLTGLEAFF
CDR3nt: TGTGCCAGCAGTTTAACCGGCCTTGAAGCTTTCTTT

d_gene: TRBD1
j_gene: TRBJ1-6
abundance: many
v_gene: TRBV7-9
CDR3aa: CASSRGGTGFAPLHF
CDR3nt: TGTGCCAGCAGTAGGGGTGGGACAGGGTTCGCACCCCTCCACTTT

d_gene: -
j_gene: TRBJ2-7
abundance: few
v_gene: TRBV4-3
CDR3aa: CASSQETAGVISYEQYF
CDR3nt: TGCGCCAGCAGCCAAGAAACGGCAGGGGTGATCTCCTACGAGCAGTACTTC

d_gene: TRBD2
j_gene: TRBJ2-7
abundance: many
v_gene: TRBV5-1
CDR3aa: CASSLLAGGPHEQYF
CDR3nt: TGCGCCAGCAGCTTGTTAGCGGGAGGGCCCCACGAGCAGTACTTC

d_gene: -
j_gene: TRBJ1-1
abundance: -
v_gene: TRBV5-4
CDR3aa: CASSLASGDWNTEAFF
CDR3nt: TGTGCCAGCAGCTTGGCCTCGGGGGATTGGAACACTGAAGCTTTCTTT

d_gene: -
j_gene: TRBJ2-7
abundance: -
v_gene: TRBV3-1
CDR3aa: CASSQDRDLSYEQYF
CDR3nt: TGTGCCAGCAGCCAAGACCGGGATCTATCCTACGAGCAGTACTTC

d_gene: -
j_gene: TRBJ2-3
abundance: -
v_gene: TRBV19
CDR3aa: CASSGLTGEGDTQYF
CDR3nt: TGTGCCAGTAGTGGCCTGACGGGAGAAGGCGATACGCAGTATTTT

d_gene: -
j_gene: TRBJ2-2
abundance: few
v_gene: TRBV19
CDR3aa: CASSIAQVTGELFF
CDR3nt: TGTGCCAGTAGTATAGCACAGGTCACCGGGGAGCTGTTTTTT

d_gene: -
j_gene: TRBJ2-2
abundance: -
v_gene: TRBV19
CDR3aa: CASSNPGLPSTGELFF
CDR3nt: TGTGCCAGTAGTAACCCAGGGCTTCCTAGCACCGGGGAGCTGTTTTTT

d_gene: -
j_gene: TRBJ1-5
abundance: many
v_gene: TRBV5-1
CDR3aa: CASSLAGSNQPQHF
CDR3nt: TGCGCCAGCAGCTTGGCCGGGAGCAATCAGCCCCAGCATTTT

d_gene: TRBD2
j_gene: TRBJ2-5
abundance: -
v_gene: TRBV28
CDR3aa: CASKTRGGARGTQYF
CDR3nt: TGTGCCAGCAAGACCCGGGGGGGGGCCCGGGGGACCCAGTACTTC

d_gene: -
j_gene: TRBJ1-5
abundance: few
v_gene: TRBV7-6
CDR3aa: CASSSLKSALSNQPQHF
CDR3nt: TGTGCCAGCAGCTCCCTTAAATCGGCTCTTAGCAATCAGCCCCAGCATTTT

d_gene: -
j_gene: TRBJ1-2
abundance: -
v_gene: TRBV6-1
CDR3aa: CASSRDRQDYGYTF
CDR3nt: TGTGCCAGCAGCCGGGACCGACAAGACTATGGCTACACCTTC

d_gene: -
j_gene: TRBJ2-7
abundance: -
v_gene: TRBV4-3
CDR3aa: CASSQDRPGPEQYF
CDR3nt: TGCGCCAGCAGCCAAGATCGGCCGGGCCCCGAGCAGTACTTC

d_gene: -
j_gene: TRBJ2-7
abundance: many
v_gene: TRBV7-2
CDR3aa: CASSLDNLREQYF
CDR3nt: TGTGCCAGCAGCTTAGATAATTTGAGGGAGCAGTACTTC

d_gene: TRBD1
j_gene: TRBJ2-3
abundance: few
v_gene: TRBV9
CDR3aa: CASSGRDRGLGTDTQYF
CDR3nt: TGTGCCAGCAGCGGCCGGGACAGGGGGCTGGGCACAGATACGCAGTATTTT

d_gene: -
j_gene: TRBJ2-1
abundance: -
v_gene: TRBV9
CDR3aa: CASSVGVASSYNEQFF
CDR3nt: TGTGCCAGCAGCGTAGGGGTGGCGAGCTCCTACAATGAGCAGTTCTTC